This is a list of T cell receptor beta chains from one sample in a study of a mutant IDH1 vaccine in newly diagnosed glioma. Their specific antigens are unknown. Clones were read by immunoSEQ multiplex PCR, and TCRdb kept only the in-frame ones, dropping some. The sample lists just over 80,000 clones; 70% to 90% were seen once. This sample comprised PBMCs, obtained from a glioma patient whose treatment included an IDH1 peptide vaccine. The receptor source for this set is a man aged 30 to 45 with glioma. Some clones in this sample may be carry-over from other donors' samples. Both conserved end residues are part of each CDR3. Each record gives: D gene, J gene, clone size, V gene, CDR3 DNA, CDR3 protein. D genes are given only for firm matches. Clone size appears in some rows only: once, few, many, or a class for an expanded clone.

NA TRBJ2-5 medium-sized TRBV7-6 TGTGCCAGCAGCTTAGCCGACATACGGGAGACCCAGTACTTC CASSLADIRETQYF
NA TRBJ2-3 NA TRBV30 TGTGCCTGGACAGAGGATCGCACAGATACGCAGTATTTT CAWTEDRTDTQYF
TRBD2 TRBJ2-3 NA TRBV7-9 TGTGCCAGCAGGAGAAGGGTAGCGGGAAACCTAGATACGCAGTATTTT CASRRRVAGNLDTQYF
TRBD1 TRBJ2-1 NA TRBV28 TGTGCCAGCAGTTTAGGGATCAGGGGGTGGGATGAGCAGTTCTTC CASSLGIRGWDEQFF
NA TRBJ1-3 NA TRBV2 TGTGCCAGCAGTGTGGCAGGAGCCTCTGGAAACACCATATATTTT CASSVAGASGNTIYF
TRBD1 TRBJ1-1 NA TRBV7-9 TGTGCCAGCAGCTTAGTCAGGGGGACTGAAGCTTTCTTT CASSLVRGTEAFF
TRBD1 TRBJ2-7 NA TRBV9 TGTGCCAGCAGCCTAACTGGACAGGGCGAGCAGTACTTC CASSLTGQGEQYF
TRBD1 TRBJ1-6 NA TRBV18 TGTGCCACCCGGACAGGCTCCTATAATTCACCCCTCCACTTT CATRTGSYNSPLHF
NA TRBJ1-3 NA TRBV5-5 TGTGCCAGCAGCTGGGCCAACCAAAGGGGAAACACCATATATTTT CASSWANQRGNTIYF
NA TRBJ2-2 NA TRBV7-8 TGTGCCAGCAAGCCGACAGGGAACACCGGGGAGCTGTTTTTT CASKPTGNTGELFF
NA TRBJ1-2 few TRBV28 TGTGCCAGCAGTGGGAGGAGAGGGAACTATGGCTACACCTTC CASSGRRGNYGYTF
NA TRBJ1-5 few TRBV21-1 TGTGCCAGCAGCAAGAAGGGGGGGCAGGGGTTTAATCAGCCCCAGCATTTT CASSKKGGQGFNQPQHF
TRBD1 TRBJ2-2 few TRBV6-1 TGTGCCAGCAGTGAAGCAAGGGGACAGGGGACCGGGGAGCTGTTTTTT CASSEARGQGTGELFF
NA TRBJ1-5 once TRBV6-5 TGTGCCAGCAGTCCGACAGGTGGGTGGGAGCCCCAGCATTTT CASSPTGGWEPQHF
NA TRBJ1-3 NA TRBV7-9 TGTGCCAGCAAAATGTCGGGTTTAGCTGGAAACACCATATATTTT CASKMSGLAGNTIYF
NA TRBJ2-5 NA TRBV2 TGTGCCAGCAGGAGGTTCCAGGGGTCTCAAGAGACCCAGTACTTC CASRRFQGSQETQYF
NA TRBJ1-2 NA TRBV7-1 TGTGCCAGCAGCACACTTGGGAACCGGGGCTACACCTTC CASSTLGNRGYTF
NA TRBJ1-1 few TRBV19 TGTGCCAGTAGTAACCGGGCGGGCCTATCCCGAACGGGAGCTTTCTTT CASSNRAGLSRTGAFF
NA TRBJ2-4 NA TRBV2 TGTGCCAGCAGTCCACAGGGTCGGGAAAACATTCAGTACTTC CASSPQGRENIQYF
NA TRBJ1-6 NA TRBV30 TGTGCCTGGCGCTATAATTCACCCCTCCACTTT CAWRYNSPLHF
NA TRBJ1-3 NA TRBV6-5 TGTGCCAGCAGTATCGGGACTGGAAACACCATATATTTT CASSIGTGNTIYF
TRBD1 TRBJ2-1 few TRBV4-1 TGCGCCAGCAGCCAAGATCGGATTACAGGGGTAAAGTTCTTC CASSQDRITGVKFF
NA TRBJ1-4 few TRBV30 TGTGCCTGGAGTCCCGTGCAGTGGAGGGGGGATGAAAAACTGTTTTTT CAWSPVQWRGDEKLFF
NA TRBJ2-3 NA TRBV28 TGTGCCAGCGAGTCATTCCAAGGATTAGGGACAGATACGCAGTATTTT CASESFQGLGTDTQYF
TRBD2 TRBJ2-3 NA TRBV4-2 TGTGCCAGCAGCCTTCGGACTAGCGGGATCACAGATACGCAGTATTTT CASSLRTSGITDTQYF
NA TRBJ2-7 NA TRBV28 TGTGCCAGCAGTTCCGGACAGCACACCTACGAGCAGTACTTC CASSSGQHTYEQYF
NA TRBJ2-1 NA TRBV5-8 TGTGCCAGCAGCTTAAAGTACAATGAGCAGTTCTTC CASSLKYNEQFF
TRBD2 TRBJ2-7 NA TRBV11-2 TGTGCCAGCAGCCTACTAGCGGGGTCGACCTACGAGCAGTACTTC CASSLLAGSTYEQYF
NA TRBJ1-1 NA TRBV19 TGTGCCCCAATGGGGGGCGCAGGCACTGAAGCTTTCTTT CAPMGGAGTEAFF
NA TRBJ2-7 once TRBV9 TGTGCCAGCAGCGTAGAACCCGACGTGGGGCAGTACTTC CASSVEPDVGQYF
NA TRBJ1-2 few TRBV4-3 TGCGCCAGCAGCCAAGGTAGGGAGGATGGCTACACCTTC CASSQGREDGYTF
TRBD1 TRBJ2-7 NA TRBV27 TGTGCCAGCAGTTTATTGGGACAGGGCTCCTACGAGCAGTACTTC CASSLLGQGSYEQYF
TRBD1 TRBJ1-5 NA TRBV28 TGTGCCAGCAGTTTATTTGGTGGGGAGACAGGGGGCTTAGGACAGCCCCAGCATTTT CASSLFGGETGGLGQPQHF
TRBD2 TRBJ2-1 NA TRBV9 TGTGCCAGCAGCCCCGGGACTAGCCGGGATGAGCAGTTCTTC CASSPGTSRDEQFF
TRBD1 TRBJ2-7 NA TRBV4-1 TGCGCCAGCAGTCCCCAGGGGGTCTCCTACGAGCAGTACTTC CASSPQGVSYEQYF
NA TRBJ1-1 few TRBV7-6 TGTGCCAGCAGCTTAGCGGGTCCGAGGACTGAAGCTTTCTTT CASSLAGPRTEAFF
NA TRBJ2-7 NA TRBV5-1 TGCGCCAGCAGCTTGCAGGGGCTCGAGCAGTACTTC CASSLQGLEQYF
NA TRBJ1-1 NA TRBV2 TGTGCCAGCAGTGGTCGGCTCGAAGCTTTCTTT CASSGRLEAFF
TRBD2 TRBJ2-2 NA TRBV9 TGTGCCAGCAGCTTAACCGGGACTAGCGGGAGGGCAGCCGGGGAGCTGTTTTTT CASSLTGTSGRAAGELFF
TRBD2 TRBJ2-5 NA TRBV28 TGTGCCAGCAGTACTAGCGGGAGACGGAGAGAGACCCAGTACTTC CASSTSGRRRETQYF
NA TRBJ2-7 NA TRBV2 TGTGCCAGCAGGGACTTACAAGCCGTCTCCTACGAGCAGTACTTC CASRDLQAVSYEQYF
NA TRBJ2-7 NA TRBV18 TGTGCCAGCTCACCCCGGACAGCCTACGAGCAGTACTTC CASSPRTAYEQYF
TRBD2 TRBJ2-2 NA TRBV7-2 TGTGCCAGCAGCTTAAGGACTGGGAGGGCCGGGGAGCTGTTTTTT CASSLRTGRAGELFF
NA TRBJ2-1 NA TRBV5-1 TGCGCCAGCAGCCCGGGGACTTATGAGCAGTTCTTC CASSPGTYEQFF
TRBD2 TRBJ2-1 NA TRBV9 TGTGCCAGCAGCGGACCGGGACTAGCGGGAGATGGGTCCTACAATGAGCAGTTCTTC CASSGPGLAGDGSYNEQFF
NA TRBJ1-1 medium-sized TRBV2 TGTGCCAGCAGTGCCCGAGGAGGAATGAACACTGAAGCTTTCTTT CASSARGGMNTEAFF
NA TRBJ2-7 NA TRBV28 TGTGCCAGCAGTTTACGCCTCCCCAACTACGAGCAGTACTTC CASSLRLPNYEQYF
NA TRBJ1-1 few TRBV29-1 TGCAGCGTTGCGGTTAGGCGGTCGAACACTGAAGCTTTCTTT CSVAVRRSNTEAFF
TRBD1 TRBJ2-3 NA TRBV9 TGTGCCAGCAGCACCAGGGGGCTTGACACAGATACGCAGTATTTT CASSTRGLDTDTQYF
TRBD2 TRBJ2-7 few TRBV28 TGTGCCAGCAGTCTGGGACTAGCGGGAGCGAAGCTAACCTACGAGCAGTACTTC CASSLGLAGAKLTYEQYF
NA TRBJ2-3 NA TRBV28 TGTGCCAGCAGTTTACTCTTCAGGGTAGGGACCGACCAGCCAGATACGCAGTATTTT CASSLLFRVGTDQPDTQYF
NA TRBJ1-4 NA TRBV28 TGTGCCAGCAGTTTATCATTGAGGGTGGACGGAACCGCTCCGAAACTGTTTTTT CASSLSLRVDGTAPKLFF
TRBD1 TRBJ1-2 NA TRBV11-1 TGTGCCAGCAGCCGCGGGACAGGGGGCAGCTATGGCTACACCTTC CASSRGTGGSYGYTF
TRBD1 TRBJ1-6 NA TRBV2 TGTGCCAGCTCTAGACAGGGAGGGGAATCACCCCTCCACTTT CASSRQGGESPLHF
NA TRBJ1-5 NA TRBV19 TGTGCCAGTAGTATGTTCGGGCCGTTTAGCAATCAGCCCCAGCATTTT CASSMFGPFSNQPQHF